One sample yielded the 11 T cell receptor beta chains listed below, sequenced in a study of blood T cell repertoires in COVID-19. The method was immunoSEQ multiplex PCR; TCRdb's version includes in-frame clones alone and lacks a portion of them. The sample has roughly 150,000 clones; about 80% are singletons. The source material was PBMCs or T cells enriched from blood (not recorded which). These receptors all stem from a woman aged 18-35 years who had been exposed to COVID-19.

This clone has more than one count but fewer than ten. This CDR3 is CASSLTGGSGGNEQFF. In nucleotides, the CDR3 is TGTGCCAGCAGTCTGACAGGGGGCTCAGGGGGCAATGAGCAGTTCTTC. J is TRBJ2-1 and V is TRBV6-4, with 10 bases lining up with TRBD1. The CDR3 runs 16 residues. Germline-derived CDR1 and CDR2 are MRHNA and SNTAGT. After removal of 5 bases from V and 6 bases from J, the junction contained 10 bases not matched to a gene.

The V gene is TRBV14, the J gene TRBJ2-7; 12 bases are shared with TRBD1. This CDR3 is 17 amino acids long. Losses at the gene ends were 0 bases for V and 5 bases for J; bases not matched to a gene: 8. Germline loops: CDR1 SGHDN, CDR2 FVKESK. The CDR3 DNA reads TGTGCCAGCAGCCAAGATTTTTGCCGGGACAGGGGGCACGAGCAGTACTTC. This translates into CASSQDFCRDRGHEQYF.

This CDR3 reads CASSRGDIPSGANVLTF. The DNA of the CDR3 is TGTGCCAGCAGCCGGGGGGACATTCCCTCTGGGGCCAACGTCCTGACTTTC. The V and J genes are TRBV25-1 and TRBJ2-6; possibly TRBD2 for D (7 bases). The V and J ends lost 6 bases and 0 bases respectively, with 15 bases between them. CDR1 and CDR2 (germline): MGHDK, SYGVNS. The CDR3 sequence is 17 residues long.

J is TRBJ1-3 and V is TRBV19; 9 bases are a match to TRBD1. The CDR3 contains 15 residues. Germline CDR1 reads LNHDA; CDR2 reads SQIVND (reference sequence). V shed 2 bases and J 2 bases; nucleotides not matched to a gene: 1. CDR3 protein: CASSIRDRAGNTIYF. CDR3 bases: TGTGCCAGTAGTATACGGGACAGGGCTGGAAACACCATATATTTT.

The chain couples TRBV7-2 to TRBJ1-1; weak D call: TRBD1 (5 bases). The length of the CDR3 is 14 residues. The germline V gene encodes CDR1 SGHTA and CDR2 FQGNSA. The V and J ends lost 6 bases and 4 bases respectively, with 15 bases between them. CDR3 bases: TGTGCCAGCAGTGGACAAGGGTCGGGCACTGAAGCTTTCTTT. Protein sequence: CASSGQGSGTEAFF. The variable domain in full, completed from reference TRBV7-2 and TRBJ1-1, reads GAGVSQSPSNKVTEKGKDVELRCDPISGHTALYWYRQSLGQGLEFLIYFQGNSAPDKSGLPSDRFSAERTGGSVSTLTIQRTQQEDSAVYLCASSGQGSGTEAFFGQGTRLTVV.

V and J are TRBV28 and TRBJ2-6; 12 bases line up with TRBD1. The V gene's germline CDR1 is MDHEN and CDR2 SYDVKM. This CDR3 spans 17 amino acids. After removal of 8 bases from V and 1 base from J, the junction contained 6 bases not matched to a gene. The CDR3 loop is CASVGDRGPSGANVLTF. As DNA, the CDR3 is TGTGCCAGCGTGGGGGACAGGGGGCCATCTGGGGCCAACGTCCTGACTTTC.

The chain combines TRBV23-1 with TRBJ1-5; D is ambiguous. TRBV23-1 is annotated as an ORF whose role is uncertain. This CDR3 comprises 14 residues. Trimming cost V 3 bases and J 6 bases, with 12 bases left between them. CDR3 in amino acids: CASSHANAGQPQHF. The CDR3 DNA sequence: TGCGCCAGCAGTCATGCGAACGCGGGTCAGCCCCAGCATTTT.

This rearrangement joins TRBV16 to TRBJ2-7; TRBD2 aligns across 7 bases. Looked up from germline, CDR1 is KGHSY and CDR2 is FQNENV. Trimming removed 3 bases from V and 5 bases from J; junction bases left unmatched: 1. This CDR3 has 12 amino acids. The CDR3 DNA reads TGTGCCAGCAGCCAGGGGGGGGACGAGCAGTACTTC. It codes for CASSQGGDEQYF.

This rearrangement joins TRBV6-5 to TRBJ2-6; weak D call: TRBD2 (7 bases). Per the germline V gene, CDR1 is MNHEY and CDR2 is SVGAGI. The CDR3 is made up of 15 amino acids. The germline V and J ends were trimmed by 6 bases and 0 bases, with 9 bases remaining between them. This chain's CDR3 is CASRRGGSGANVLTF. In DNA form, the CDR3 reads TGTGCCAGCAGGAGGGGGGGCTCTGGGGCCAACGTCCTGACTTTC.

This chain links TRBV14 with TRBJ1-3; D is unclear. The germline gives CDR1 SGHDN, CDR2 FVKESK. V lost 3 bases to trimming and J lost 1 base, with 16 bases between them. CDR3 length: 17 amino acids. Here the CDR3 DNA reads TGTGCCAGCAGCCAGTACCAATATAGTTGGTCTGGAAACACCATATATTTT. It yields the protein CASSQYQYSWSGNTIYF.

The chain links TRBV15 to TRBJ2-7; TRBD1 is a possible D gene (6 bases). This CDR3 region has 13 residues. The germline V and J ends were trimmed by 4 bases and 7 bases, with 14 bases remaining between them. Per the germline V gene, CDR1 is LNHNV and CDR2 is YYDKDF (reference sequence). DNA for the CDR3: TGTGCCACCAGCACCCGACAGGTCGGAGAGCAGTACTTC. This sequence encodes CATSTRQVGEQYF. The variable domain in full, with the rest retrieved from reference TRBV15 and TRBJ2-7, is DAMVIQNPRYQVTQFGKPVTLSCSQTLNHNVMYWYQQKSSQAPKLLFHYYDKDFNNEADTPDNFQSRRPNTSFCFLDIRSPGLGDTAMYLCATSTRQVGEQYFGPGTRLTVT.